The 17 T cell receptor beta chains in this list originate from one sample, sequenced in a study of human T cells and chemical hapten exposure. Time point defined: patch test 2, 6 weeks after DPC sensitization. The sample's treatment: therapeutic diphenylcyclopropenone sensitization with weekly scalp DPC. In TCRdb, the RACE reads were re-called with MiXCR into one record per CDR3 protein. Among about 400,000 distinct CDR3 sequences listed, nearly 6.5% were seen once. The sequencing here drew on whole blood, taken in connection with sensitization to the hapten diphenylcyclopropenone (DPC). These receptors were collected from a woman aged 18-35 years with alopecia areata. Some clones in this sample may be carry-over from other donors' samples.

In its sample, this clonotype was seen many times. This chain links TRBV3-1 with TRBJ2-5, with D perhaps TRBD2 (5 bases). From germline, CDR1 is LGHDT and CDR2 YNNKEL (reference sequence). The CDR3 has 14 amino acids. V lost 1 base and J 1 base, leaving 7 bases between the germline ends. The CDR3 sequence is CASSQGTLQETQYF. The DNA of the CDR3 is TGTGCCAGCAGCCAAGGGACTCTCCAAGAGACCCAGTACTTC.

This clonotype was found a few times. J is TRBJ1-2 and V is TRBV3-1; 7 bases agree with TRBD1. CDR3 length: 15 residues. V lost 4 bases, J lost 6 bases, and 11 bases stayed unmatched. Germline CDR1 is LGHDT and CDR2 is YNNKEL (reference sequence). As DNA, the CDR3 is TGTGCCAGCAGCCGGTTGGGAGGGCAGGGGGATGGCTACACCTTC. Its protein is CASSRLGGQGDGYTF.

About this clonotype: The germline gene is not matched at one end of the junction; a read error may be the cause. The chain recombines TRBV28 with TRBJ1-5; D gene uncertain. CDR1 and CDR2 (germline): MDHEN, SYDVKM. The CDR3 length is 12 residues. The CDR3 protein is CASSGGIQPQNF. Here the CDR3 DNA reads TGTGCCAGCAGCGGAGGGATACAGCCCCAGAATTTT.

This clonotype showed up many times. The rearrangement uses TRBV29-1 and TRBJ2-5; TRBD1 agrees at 10 bases. The CDR3 consists of 12 residues. Trimming removed 4 bases from V and 4 bases from J; junction bases left unmatched: 0. Per germline, CDR1 SQVTM and CDR2 ANQGSEA. The CDR3 spells CSVGTGGETQYF. CDR3 DNA sequence: TGCAGCGTTGGGACAGGGGGAGAGACCCAGTACTTC.

This clonotype appeared a few times. The chain uses TRBV7-9 and TRBJ2-7, with 8 nucleotides matching TRBD1. V lost 6 bases to trimming and J lost 0 bases; unmatched junction nucleotides: 4. Per germline, CDR1 SEHNR and CDR2 FQNEAQ (reference sequence). The CDR3 contains 14 residues. The CDR3 DNA reads TGTGCCAGCAGTACTCAGGGGGCCTCCTACGAGCAGTACTTC. Encoded protein: CASSTQGASYEQYF.

The V call is TRBV11-2, the J call TRBJ2-5, with 7 bases matching TRBD1. The trim removed 4 bases at V and 2 bases at J, leaving 7 bases unmatched. The CDR3 is 15 residues long. Germline CDR1 reads SGHAT; CDR2 reads FQNNGV. For the CDR3, the DNA is TGTGCCAGCAGCTCCTGGGGGACAGCACAAGAGACCCAGTACTTC. Its protein product is CASSSWGTAQETQYF.

This rearrangement joins TRBV6-2 or TRBV6-3 to TRBJ2-5; the match to TRBD1 covers 8 bases. The junction had 10 bases not matched to a gene; V was cut back by 2 bases and J by 5 bases. The CDR3 has 16 residues. Looked up from germline, CDR1 is MNHEY and CDR2 is SVGEGT. DNA of the CDR3: TGTGCCAGCAGTTACGGGCCAGGGGGCGAAGATGAGACCCAGTACTTC. Translated: CASSYGPGGEDETQYF.

This clonotype has only a few counts. This chain links TRBV18 with TRBJ2-7; weak D call: TRBD1 (6 bases). This CDR3 has 16 amino acids. V was cut by 1 base and J by 5 bases, with 18 bases left in between. Per the germline V gene, CDR1 is KGHSH and CDR2 is LQKENI. The CDR3 bases are TGTGCCAGCTCACCACTAGAGCAGGGGACCTCTAACGAGCAGTACTTC. Amino acids: CASSPLEQGTSNEQYF.

This clonotype was seen a handful of times. The CDR3 sequence is CASSLEASGGIQQETQYF. The DNA for the CDR3 is TGTGCCAGCAGCTTAGAGGCTAGCGGGGGGATCCAACAAGAGACCCAGTACTTC. The chain combines TRBV7-2 with TRBJ2-5; 11 positions agree with TRBD2. V lost 1 base and J lost 2; bases outside the gene matches: 9. Germline V gives CDR1 SGHTA, CDR2 FQGNSA. This CDR3 is built from 18 residues. The complete variable domain, with remaining parts taken from reference TRBV7-2 and TRBJ2-5, reads GAGVSQSPSNKVTEKGKDVELRCDPISGHTALYWYRQSLGQGLEFLIYFQGNSAPDKSGLPSDRFSAERTGGSVSTLTIQRTQQEDSAVYLCASSLEASGGIQQETQYFGPGTRLLVL.

This clonotype was found a few times. The V call is TRBV3-1, the J call TRBJ2-2, with a weak D call TRBD2 (6 bases). V shed 4 bases and J shed 4 bases, with 16 bases lying between them. The length of the CDR3 is 16 residues. In germline, CDR1 is LGHDT, CDR2 YNNKEL (reference sequence). This chain's CDR3 is CASSPDWAGSTGELFF. The CDR3 DNA sequence: TGTGCCAGCAGCCCCGACTGGGCGGGGAGCACCGGGGAGCTGTTTTTT.

There are many counts of this clonotype. The V and J genes are TRBV3-1 and TRBJ2-3; D is ambiguous. CDR1 is LGHDT, CDR2 YNNKEL, per germline (reference sequence). The CDR3 totals 13 residues. With 1 base removed from V and 4 bases from J, the gap between germline ends came to 6 bases. CDR3 nucleotide sequence: TGTGCCAGCAGCCAAGTAACCCCAGATACGCAGTATTTT. Protein product: CASSQVTPDTQYF.

This clonotype came up many times. The chain couples TRBV20-1 to TRBJ1-6; tentative D call: TRBD1 (5 bases). Germline CDR1 DFQATT, CDR2 SNEGSKA (reference sequence). V lost 3 bases to trimming and J lost 3 bases, with 6 bases between them. This CDR3 region has 13 residues. CDR3 protein: CSASQGYNSPLHF. The CDR3 DNA reads TGCAGTGCTAGTCAGGGCTATAATTCACCCCTCCACTTT.

Comments on this clonotype: A much bigger clone sits one base away, suggesting this may be a read error. The rearrangement uses TRBV7-6 and TRBJ1-1; possibly TRBD1 for D (6 bases). The CDR3 spans 16 residues. The V end was cut by 3 bases, the J end by 1 base, with 15 bases between. Germline assignment: CDR1 SGHVS and CDR2 FNYEAQ. The CDR3 loop is CASSFKDAGENTEAFF. The CDR3 nucleotides read TGTGCCAGCAGCTTTAAAGACGCAGGGGAGAACACTGAAGCTTTCTTT.

The sample holds many counts of this clonotype. V is TRBV6-1 and J is TRBJ1-1; TRBD1 agrees at 7 bases. The CDR3 covers 13 residues. V gave up 3 bases and J gave up 4 bases; unmatched junction bases: 2. Germline values: CDR1 MNHNS, CDR2 SASEGT. The CDR3 DNA reads TGTGCCAGCAGTGAGACAGGGCCCACTGAAGCTTTCTTT. It encodes CASSETGPTEAFF.

In its sample, this clonotype was seen many times. The chain is built from TRBV7-3 and TRBJ1-3; D unresolved. Germline V lookup: CDR1 SGHTA, CDR2 FQGTGA. Trimming stripped 0 bases from V and 0 bases from J, with 9 bases between. The CDR3 is made up of 16 amino acids. The CDR3, as DNA: TGTGCCAGCAGCTTAACTGCAGGAACCTCTGGAAACACCATATATTTT. Residues: CASSLTAGTSGNTIYF.

This chain's CDR3 is CASSHGAGGASGELFF. CDR3 bases: TGTGCCAGCAGCCATGGGGCAGGGGGCGCCTCCGGGGAGCTGTTTTTT. The V gene is TRBV3-1, the J gene TRBJ2-2; TRBD1 agrees at 8 bases. Per the germline V gene, CDR1 is LGHDT and CDR2 is YNNKEL (reference sequence). This CDR3 is 16 amino acids long. V lost 3 bases and J lost 6; bases outside the gene matches: 9.

This sequence joins TRBV2 and TRBJ2-7; D is unclear. Germline-derived CDR1 and CDR2 are SNHLY and FYNNEI. This CDR3 contains 15 residues. The V end lost 0 bases, the J end lost 1 base, and 10 bases lay between the germline ends. CDR3 protein: CASSEALQNSYEQYF. In DNA, the CDR3 is TGTGCCAGCAGTGAAGCGCTCCAGAATTCCTACGAGCAGTACTTC.